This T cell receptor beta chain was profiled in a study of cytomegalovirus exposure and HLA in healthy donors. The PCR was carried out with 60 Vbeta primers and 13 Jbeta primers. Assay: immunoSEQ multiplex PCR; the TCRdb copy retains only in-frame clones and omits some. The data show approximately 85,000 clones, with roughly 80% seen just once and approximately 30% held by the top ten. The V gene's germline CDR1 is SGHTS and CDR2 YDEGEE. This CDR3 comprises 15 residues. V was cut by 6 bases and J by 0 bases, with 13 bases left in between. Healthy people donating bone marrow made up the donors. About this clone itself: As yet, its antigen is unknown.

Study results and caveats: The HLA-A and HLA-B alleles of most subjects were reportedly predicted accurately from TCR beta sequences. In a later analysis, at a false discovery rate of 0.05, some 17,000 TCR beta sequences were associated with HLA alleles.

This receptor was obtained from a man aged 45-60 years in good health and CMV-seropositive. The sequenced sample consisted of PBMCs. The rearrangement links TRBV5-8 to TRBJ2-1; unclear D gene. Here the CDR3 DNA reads TGTGCCAGCACAAGACTGGCTAGCTCCTACAATGAGCAGTTCTTC. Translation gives CASTRLASSYNEQFF.